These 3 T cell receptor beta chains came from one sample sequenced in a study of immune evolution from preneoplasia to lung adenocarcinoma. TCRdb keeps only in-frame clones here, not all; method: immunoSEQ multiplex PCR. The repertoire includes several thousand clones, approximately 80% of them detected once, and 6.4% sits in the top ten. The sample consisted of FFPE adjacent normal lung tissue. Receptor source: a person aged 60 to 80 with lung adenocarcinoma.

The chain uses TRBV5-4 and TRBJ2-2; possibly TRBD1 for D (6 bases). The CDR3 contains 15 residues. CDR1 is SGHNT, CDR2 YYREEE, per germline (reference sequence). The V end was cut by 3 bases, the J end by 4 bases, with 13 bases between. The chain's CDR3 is CASSSQGMGTGELFF. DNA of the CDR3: TGTGCCAGCAGCTCCCAGGGGATGGGCACCGGGGAGCTGTTTTTT.

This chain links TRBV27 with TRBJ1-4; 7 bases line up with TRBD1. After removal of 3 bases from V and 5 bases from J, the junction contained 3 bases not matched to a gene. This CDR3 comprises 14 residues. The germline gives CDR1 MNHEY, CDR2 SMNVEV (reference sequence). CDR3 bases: TGTGCCAGCAGTTTTGGGGACAGCAATGAAAAACTGTTTTTT. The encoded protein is CASSFGDSNEKLFF.

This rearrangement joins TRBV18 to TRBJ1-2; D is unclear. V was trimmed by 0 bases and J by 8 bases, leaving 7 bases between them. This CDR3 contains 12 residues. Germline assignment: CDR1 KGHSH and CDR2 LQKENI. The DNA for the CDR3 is TGTGCCAGCTCACCACCGACCTGGGGCTACACCTTC. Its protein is CASSPPTWGYTF.